This TCR beta chain is drawn from a study of preoperative IRX-2 immunotherapy in early breast cancer. This clone has more than one count but fewer than ten. The CDR3 consists of 14 residues. Trimming removed 11 bases from V and 2 bases from J, with 18 bases in between. Germline V gives CDR1 MNHGY, CDR2 SAAAGT. Regarding treatment: preoperative locoregional IRX-2 cytokine immunotherapy. Using immunoSEQ multiplex PCR, the repertoire was profiled, and TCRdb retains in-frame clones only, with some absent. The sample lists 39,000 or so clones; around three quarters were seen once. The chain employs TRBV6-8 and TRBJ1-2, with a weak D call TRBD1 (5 bases). The clonotype comes from a human donor with breast cancer. The sample was tumor tissue, taken after IRX-2 immunotherapy. This chain's CDR3 is CAVSGQGPNYGYTF. CDR3 in DNA: TGTGCCGTATCGGGGCAGGGCCCAAACTATGGCTACACCTTC.